The present TCR beta chain was sequenced within a study of shared clonotypes between healthy human individuals. Genomic DNA per cell subset filled all wells of several immunoSEQ plates. Sequencing used immunoSEQ multiplex PCR; TCRdb keeps in-frame clones, though not all of them. The data show approximately 1,500,000 clones, 98% seen once. CD4+ cells yielded CD45RA+ naive and CD45RA-negative memory subsets. Whole-study results and caveats: Sampling used blood alone; tissue repertoires probably differ. Of the naive CD4 clonotypes, about 5.4% were shared across a handful of donors.

Germline V gene sequence: CDR1 SGHVS, CDR2 FNYEAQ. V was cut by 0 bases and J by 6 bases, with 9 bases left in between. CDR3 length: 13 amino acids. Concerning this clone itself: Its antigen is not known.

This TCR was recovered from a young man in good health. Sequencing was carried out using naive CD4+ T cells sorted from blood. Sample subset: CD45RA+ positively selected. The V and J genes are TRBV7-6 and TRBJ2-7; D may be TRBD1 (5 bases). The CDR3 nucleotides are TGTGCCAGCAGCTTAGCGGGTAGGGGCGAGCAGTACTTC. Its translation is CASSLAGRGEQYF.